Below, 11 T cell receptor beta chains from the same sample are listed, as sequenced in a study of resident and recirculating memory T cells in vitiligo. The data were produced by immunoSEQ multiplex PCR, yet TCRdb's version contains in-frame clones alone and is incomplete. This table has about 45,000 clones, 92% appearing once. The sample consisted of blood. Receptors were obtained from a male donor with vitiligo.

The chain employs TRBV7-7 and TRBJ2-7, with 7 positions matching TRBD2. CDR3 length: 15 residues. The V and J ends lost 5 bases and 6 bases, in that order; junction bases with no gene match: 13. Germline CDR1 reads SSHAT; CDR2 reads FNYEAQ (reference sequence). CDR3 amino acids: CASSPNLLGGGEQYF. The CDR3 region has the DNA TGTGCCAGCAGCCCGAACCTCTTGGGGGGGGGCGAGCAGTACTTC. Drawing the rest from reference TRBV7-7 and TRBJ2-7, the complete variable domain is GAGVSQSPRYKVTKRGQDVTLRCDPISSHATLYWYQQALGQGPEFLTYFNYEAQPDKSGLPSDRFSAERPEGSISTLTIQRTEQRDSAMYRCASSPNLLGGGEQYFGPGTRLTVT.

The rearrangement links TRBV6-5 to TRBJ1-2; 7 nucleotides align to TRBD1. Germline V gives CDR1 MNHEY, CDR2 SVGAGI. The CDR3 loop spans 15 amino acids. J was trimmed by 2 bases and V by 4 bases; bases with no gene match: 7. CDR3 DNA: TGTGCCAGCAGTTCTTCACAGGGGACGAACTATGGCTACACCTTC. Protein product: CASSSSQGTNYGYTF.

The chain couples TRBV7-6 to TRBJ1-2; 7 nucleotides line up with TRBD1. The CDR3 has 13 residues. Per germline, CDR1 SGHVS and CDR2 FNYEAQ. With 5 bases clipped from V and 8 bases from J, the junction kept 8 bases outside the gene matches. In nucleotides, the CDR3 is TGTGCCAGCAGCCACGACAGGGCCGGCGGCTACACCTTC. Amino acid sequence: CASSHDRAGGYTF.

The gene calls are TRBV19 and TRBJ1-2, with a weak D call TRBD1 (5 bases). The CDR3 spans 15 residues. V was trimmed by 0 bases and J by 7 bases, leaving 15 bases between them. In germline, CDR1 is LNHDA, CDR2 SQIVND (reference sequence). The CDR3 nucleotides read TGTGCCAGTAGTATAGATCTGGACATCTCGGGTGGCTACACCTTC. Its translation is CASSIDLDISGGYTF.

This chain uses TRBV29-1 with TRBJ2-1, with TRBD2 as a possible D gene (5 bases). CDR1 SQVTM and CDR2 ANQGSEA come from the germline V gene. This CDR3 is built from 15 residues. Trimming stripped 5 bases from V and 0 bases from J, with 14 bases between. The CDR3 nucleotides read TGCAGCGTTAAATCTAGCCCGAGCTCCTACAATGAGCAGTTCTTC. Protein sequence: CSVKSSPSSYNEQFF.

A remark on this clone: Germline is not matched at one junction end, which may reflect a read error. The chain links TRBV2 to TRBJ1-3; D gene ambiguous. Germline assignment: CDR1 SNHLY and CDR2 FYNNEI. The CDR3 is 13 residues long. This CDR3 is CASSEYSGSVLSF. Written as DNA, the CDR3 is TGTGCCAGCAGTGAATACTCGGGGTCGGTTCTTTCTTTT. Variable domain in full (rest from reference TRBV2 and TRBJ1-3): EPEVTQTPSHQVTQMGQEVILRCVPISNHLYFYWYRQILGQKVEFLVSFYNNEISEKSEIFDDQFSVERPDGSNFTLKIRSTKLEDSAMYFCASSEYSGSVLSFGEGSWLTVV.

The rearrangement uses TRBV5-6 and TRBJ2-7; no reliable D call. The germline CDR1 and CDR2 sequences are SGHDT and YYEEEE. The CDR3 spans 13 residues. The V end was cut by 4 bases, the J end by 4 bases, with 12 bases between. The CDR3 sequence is CASSTGGNYEQYF. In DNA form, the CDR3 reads TGTGCCAGCAGCACTGGTGGTAATTACGAGCAGTACTTC.

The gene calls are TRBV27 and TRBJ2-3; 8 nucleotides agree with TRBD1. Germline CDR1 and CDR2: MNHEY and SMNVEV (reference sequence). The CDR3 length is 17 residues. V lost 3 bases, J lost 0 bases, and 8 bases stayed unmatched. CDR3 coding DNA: TGTGCCAGCAGTTTGGCCTTCACAGGGGGTAGCACAGATACGCAGTATTTT. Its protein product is CASSLAFTGGSTDTQYF.

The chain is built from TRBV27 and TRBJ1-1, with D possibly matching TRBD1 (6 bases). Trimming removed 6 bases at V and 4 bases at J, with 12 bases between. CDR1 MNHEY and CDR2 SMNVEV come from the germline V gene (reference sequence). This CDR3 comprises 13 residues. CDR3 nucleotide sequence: TGTGCCAGCAGGAACAGGGACACCACTGAAGCTTTCTTT. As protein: CASRNRDTTEAFF.

As DNA, the CDR3 is TGTGCCAGCAGCCCCAACCAAGAGACCCAGTACTTC. It yields the protein CASSPNQETQYF. The V and J genes are TRBV9 and TRBJ2-5; D not certain. The CDR3 covers 12 residues. Germline CDR1 reads SGDLS; CDR2 reads YYNGEE. V was pared by 4 bases and J by 0 bases, with 4 bases between.

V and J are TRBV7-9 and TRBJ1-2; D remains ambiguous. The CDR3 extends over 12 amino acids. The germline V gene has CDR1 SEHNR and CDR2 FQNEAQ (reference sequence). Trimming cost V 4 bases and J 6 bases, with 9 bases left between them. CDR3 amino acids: CASSWSTDGYTF. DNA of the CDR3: TGTGCCAGCAGCTGGAGTACCGATGGCTACACCTTC.